What follows is one TCR beta chain and its context. The antigen is unknown. The sample comes from a study of identical twins. Study findings and constraints: Invariant MAIT and iNKT cells could partly confound zero-insertion analyses. Whereas memory repertoires showed no such difference, abundant cord blood beta clonotypes carried fewer insertions.

Each donor was a healthy Caucasian. TCRdb re-analysed the 5' RACE reads in MiXCR, keeping a single row per CDR3 protein. This sample has 450,000 to 600,000 distinct CDR3 sequences; about 20% occur once, and the top ten carry approximately 0.49%. The CDR3 runs to 17 residues. Germline-derived CDR1 and CDR2 are DFQATT and SNEGSKA (reference sequence). The same specimen was also included in a second study, on yellow fever vaccine responses in identical twins.

The sequence was obtained from a woman younger than 30 in good health. The chain combines TRBV20-1 with TRBJ2-3; 10 bases fit TRBD1. The material sequenced was CD4+ T cells sorted from blood. The CDR3 here is CSLTPLGDRGYADTQYF. As DNA, the CDR3 is TGCAGCCTCACCCCCCTTGGGGACAGGGGTTATGCAGATACGCAGTATTTT.